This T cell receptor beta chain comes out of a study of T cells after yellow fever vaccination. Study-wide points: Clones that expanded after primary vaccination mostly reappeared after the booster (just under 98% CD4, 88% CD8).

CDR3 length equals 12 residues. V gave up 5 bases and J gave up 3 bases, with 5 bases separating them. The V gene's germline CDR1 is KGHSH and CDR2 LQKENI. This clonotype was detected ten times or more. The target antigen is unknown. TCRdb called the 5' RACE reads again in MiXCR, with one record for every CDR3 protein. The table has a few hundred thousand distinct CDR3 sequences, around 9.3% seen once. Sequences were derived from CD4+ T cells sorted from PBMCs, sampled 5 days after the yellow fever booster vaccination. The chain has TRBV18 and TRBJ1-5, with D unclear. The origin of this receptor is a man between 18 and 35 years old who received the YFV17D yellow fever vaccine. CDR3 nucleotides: TGTGCCAGCTCATCCAACAATCAGCCCCAGCATTTT. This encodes CASSSNNQPQHF.